These 30 T cell receptor beta chains originate from one sample sequenced in a study of human CD8 memory T cell subsets. UMI-labeled 5' RACE yielded the TCR beta libraries. TCRdb re-analyzed the 5' RACE reads; it lists each CDR3 protein once, without DNA. Here the sample table reports some 5,400 distinct CDR3 sequences. The sample taken for sequencing was CD8+ T cells from PBMCs. The source is a human donor in good health.

The chain uses TRBV6-2 or TRBV6-3 and TRBJ2-2; lacking DNA, the TRBD2 call made by TCRdb goes unchecked. From germline, CDR1 is MNHEY and CDR2 SVGEGT. This CDR3 contains 15 residues. The CDR3 sequence is CASSRTSGSSGELFF.

According to its frequency, this clonotype is medium-sized. This chain uses TRBV4-2 with TRBJ2-1. This CDR3 region has 15 residues. From germline, CDR1 is LGHNA and CDR2 YNFKEQ. This chain's CDR3 is CASSHTEASYNEQFF.

Judged by frequency, this clonotype is medium-sized. The rearrangement joins TRBV7-2 to TRBJ1-1. The CDR3 runs to 12 residues. CDR1 SGHTA and CDR2 FQGNSA come from the germline V gene. The CDR3 reads CASSPRGTEAFF.

The V gene is TRBV4-3, the J gene TRBJ1-3. The CDR3 has 17 amino acids. The V gene's germline CDR1 is LGHNA and CDR2 YSLEER. The CDR3 is CASSPDKAYDSGNTIYF.

This clonotype counts as medium-sized by frequency. This chain links TRBV20-1 with TRBJ1-1. This CDR3 region has 12 residues. Per germline, CDR1 DFQATT and CDR2 SNEGSKA (reference sequence). The CDR3 reads CSAAEQRTEAFF.

The chain is built from TRBV6-2 or TRBV6-3 and TRBJ1-1; TCRdb's D call, TRBD1, is unchecked because there is no DNA. Looked up from germline, CDR1 is MNHEY and CDR2 is SVGEGT. The CDR3 extends over 14 amino acids. CDR3 loop: CASREGVGNTEAFF.

This chain connects TRBV20-1 to TRBJ1-2; TCRdb calls TRBD1, which cannot be checked without DNA. This CDR3 region has 16 residues. The germline V gene has CDR1 DFQATT and CDR2 SNEGSKA (reference sequence). CDR3 sequence: CSARDKKTGANYGYTF.

Measured by frequency, this clonotype is medium-sized. This sequence joins TRBV20-1 and TRBJ1-1. The CDR3 spans 13 residues. Germline assignment: CDR1 DFQATT and CDR2 SNEGSKA (reference sequence). The CDR3 sequence is CSAAREGTTEAFF.

The chain has TRBV18 and TRBJ1-2. Germline-derived CDR1 and CDR2 are KGHSH and LQKENI. The CDR3 runs 15 residues. CDR3 residues: CASSPSVDSRYGYTF.

The rearrangement links TRBV12-3 or TRBV12-4 to TRBJ1-5; the TRBD1 assignment by TCRdb is unverifiable without DNA. This CDR3 is 14 amino acids long. CDR3 loop: CASSLEGQKQPQHF.

The rearrangement uses TRBV20-1 and TRBJ2-7. Germline V gene data show CDR1 as DFQATT and CDR2 as SNEGSKA (reference sequence). This CDR3 has 14 amino acids. The CDR3 sequence is CSARLILSSYEQYF.

The CDR3 here is CASRSDSSMNTEAFF. The chain combines TRBV9 with TRBJ1-1; the D call from TCRdb, TRBD1, cannot be confirmed without DNA. Germline V gives CDR1 SGDLS, CDR2 YYNGEE. This CDR3 region has 15 residues.

This clonotype shows up as medium-sized by frequency. The V gene is TRBV14, the J gene TRBJ2-5. The CDR3 consists of 15 residues. CDR1 SGHDN and CDR2 FVKESK come from the germline V gene. The CDR3 reads CASSQVGMTQETQYF.

The genes are TRBV7-8 and TRBJ2-1; TCRdb designates TRBD1, a call that cannot be tested without DNA. The CDR3 runs 19 residues. The germline V gene encodes CDR1 SGHVS and CDR2 FQNEAQ. This chain's CDR3 is CASSSPLESGLSSYNEQFF.

This clonotype is classed as medium-sized by frequency. V is TRBV7-9 and J is TRBJ1-3; there is no DNA to check the TCRdb D call of TRBD1. From germline, CDR1 is SEHNR and CDR2 FQNEAQ (reference sequence). The CDR3 runs 17 residues. The CDR3 is CASSPDLTGGDGNTIYF.

The chain combines TRBV27 with TRBJ2-1; TCRdb's D gene call, TRBD2, goes unchecked for lack of DNA. The germline gives CDR1 MNHEY, CDR2 SMNVEV (reference sequence). There are 15 residues in the CDR3. This CDR3 is CASSLSSGRAYEQFF.

This clonotype is medium-sized by frequency. The genes are TRBV20-1 and TRBJ1-3; checking the TCRdb D call of TRBD1 is not possible without DNA. This CDR3 is built from 14 residues. Germline V CDR1 and CDR2: DFQATT, SNEGSKA (reference sequence). This CDR3 is CSARVGQGGNTIYF.

This sequence joins TRBV29-1 and TRBJ2-1; TCRdb picks TRBD2, but there is no DNA to check that call. CDR3 length: 14 amino acids. Per germline, CDR1 SQVTM and CDR2 ANQGSEA. CDR3 protein: CSVASASGVNEQFF.

Judged by frequency, this clonotype is medium-sized. V usage is TRBV6-5 and J usage is TRBJ1-2; TCRdb reports TRBD1, a call that lacks DNA to check it against. CDR1 MNHEY and CDR2 SVGAGI come from the germline V gene. This CDR3 spans 14 amino acids. This CDR3 is CASSLSVGSHGYTF.

This clonotype is identified as medium-sized (0.01 to 0.1%) from frequency. This chain joins TRBV6-2 or TRBV6-3 and TRBJ1-1; TCRdb lists TRBD1, though no DNA is available to test this call. The CDR3 is made up of 12 amino acids. Germline V gene data show CDR1 as MNHEY and CDR2 as SVGEGT. This CDR3 is CASSYGQGEAFF.

The chain joins TRBV25-1 to TRBJ2-1; TCRdb reports TRBD2, a call that lacks DNA to check it against. The V gene's germline CDR1 is MGHDK and CDR2 SYGVNS. The CDR3 consists of 16 residues. The CDR3 loop reads CASSRRGGPSYNEQFF.

This clonotype is labeled large based on frequency. The V and J genes are TRBV28 and TRBJ2-7; checking the TCRdb D call of TRBD1 is not possible without DNA. The CDR3 sequence is 14 residues long. From germline, CDR1 is MDHEN and CDR2 SYDVKM. The CDR3 sequence: CATVEGTLTYEQYF. Based on the CDR3 plus reference TRBV28 and TRBJ2-7, the full variable domain is DVKVTQSSRYLVKRTGEKVFLECVQDMDHENMFWYRQDPGLGLRLIYFSYDVKMKEKGDIPEGYSVSREKKERFSLILESASTNQTSMYLCATVEGTLTYEQYFGPGTRLTVT.

The chain carries TRBV25-1 and TRBJ2-2; TCRdb outputs TRBD1, but without DNA this stays unchecked. The CDR3 length is 15 residues. Germline V gene sequence: CDR1 MGHDK, CDR2 SYGVNS. This CDR3 reads CASSRDHHKEGELFF.

The rearrangement links TRBV27 to TRBJ2-2; the TCRdb call, TRBD2, lacks DNA for checking. CDR1 and CDR2 (germline): MNHEY, SMNVEV (reference sequence). The CDR3 is 13 amino acids. CDR3: CASRLPVTGELFF.

V gene TRBV2 combines with J gene TRBJ2-7; TCRdb lists TRBD1, though no DNA is available to test this call. The CDR3 length is 14 residues. Germline V gene lookup returns CDR1 SNHLY and CDR2 FYNNEI. CDR3 protein: CASSEEGRSGEQYF.

V is TRBV29-1 and J is TRBJ2-7; TCRdb outputs TRBD1, but without DNA this stays unchecked. The CDR3 runs 13 residues. Per germline, CDR1 SQVTM and CDR2 ANQGSEA. The CDR3 loop reads CSVEALGQVEQYF.

J is TRBJ2-2 and V is TRBV10-1; TCRdb proposes TRBD1, but this gene call is untestable without DNA. The V gene's germline CDR1 is WNHNN and CDR2 SYGVQD (reference sequence). The CDR3 sequence is 15 residues long. CDR3 sequence: CASSEDTGATGELFF.

The CDR3 sequence is CSAISVDNEQFF. The chain uses TRBV20-1 and TRBJ2-1. CDR1 and CDR2 from the germline V gene are DFQATT and SNEGSKA (reference sequence). CDR3 size: 12 residues.

This chain joins TRBV11-2 and TRBJ2-7. Germline loops: CDR1 SGHAT, CDR2 FQNNGV. The CDR3 has 15 residues. The CDR3 loop reads CASSPRERGTYEQYF.

The chain joins TRBV12-3 or TRBV12-4 to TRBJ1-6; TCRdb's D gene call, TRBD1, goes unchecked for lack of DNA. There are 17 residues in the CDR3. The CDR3 sequence is CASSLGAKGLGNSPLHF.